These T cell receptor beta chains were read from a single sample in a study of T-cell memory formation after mild COVID-19. MiXCR, applied by TCRdb to the 5' RACE reads, yields one record per CDR3 protein. The table has a few hundred thousand distinct CDR3 sequences, over 25% seen once. The sequencing input was PBMCs or a T cell subset sorted from them (not recorded which). These receptors were collected from an adult woman who had mild COVID-19 (a few samples of this study predate the infection). Cell type and time point are not known. Each CDR3 is given with its conserved first and last residue. A D gene is named only where the DNA matches it firmly. The size entry is marked missing in some rows and otherwise reads once, few, many or a size class.

j_gene | abundance | d_gene | v_gene | CDR3nt | CDR3aa
TRBJ2-3 | - | - | TRBV20-1 | TGCAGTGCTAGAGATGCTGACGATGCGACTGATACGCAGTATTTT | CSARDADDATDTQYF
TRBJ2-3 | many | TRBD2 | TRBV9 | TGTGCCAGCAGCGCTTTAGCGGGGATGAGCACAGATACGCAGTATTTT | CASSALAGMSTDTQYF
TRBJ1-2 | - | TRBD1 | TRBV5-1 | TGCGCCAGCAGCTTGGCGACAGGGGGCAACTATGGCTACACCTTC | CASSLATGGNYGYTF
TRBJ2-1 | - | - | TRBV5-1 | TGCGCCAGCAGCTTGGTGGGCCTTGGTGCCAACAATGAGCAGTTCTTC | CASSLVGLGANNEQFF
TRBJ1-5 | - | - | TRBV4-3 | TGCGCCAGCAGCCAAGATTGGACCCAGCCCCAGCATTTT | CASSQDWTQPQHF
TRBJ2-7 | - | - | TRBV10-3 | TGTGCCATCAGTGACACCTACGAGCAGTACTTC | CAISDTYEQYF
TRBJ1-1 | - | TRBD1 | TRBV24-1 | TGTGCCACTAGCCATGGACAGGGTCTGAACACTGAAGCTTTCTTT | CATSHGQGLNTEAFF
TRBJ2-7 | many | - | TRBV12-3/TRBV12-4 | TGTGCCAGCAGTTTAGCGGGACTGGAAGGGAACGAGCAGTACTTC | CASSLAGLEGNEQYF
TRBJ1-2 | few | - | TRBV7-9 | TGTGCCAGCAGCTTAACCCGGGAGAGGGGCTACACCTTC | CASSLTRERGYTF
TRBJ2-7 | - | - | TRBV27 | TGTGCCAGCAGTTTAGACCGGGGCGCTAGCTCCTACGAGCAGTACTTC | CASSLDRGASSYEQYF
TRBJ2-3 | few | - | TRBV7-2 | TGTGCCAGCAGCTTATCCGGATACACAGATACGCAGTATTTT | CASSLSGYTDTQYF
TRBJ2-5 | many | - | TRBV7-6 | TGTGCCAGCAGCTCCACCCGACAGCAAGAGACCCAGTACTTC | CASSSTRQQETQYF
TRBJ2-1 | - | - | TRBV7-8 | TGTGCCAGCAGCCCAAGGATTATTCTGGCCCAGTTCTTC | CASSPRIILAQFF
TRBJ2-1 | many | - | TRBV7-8 | TGTGCCAGCAGCTTAGATGGGCTAGATGAGCAGTTCTTC | CASSLDGLDEQFF
TRBJ2-1 | many | TRBD2 | TRBV4-2 | TGTGCCAGCAGCCAAGCTTGGCTAGCGGGAGAGGGAAATGAGCAGTTCTTC | CASSQAWLAGEGNEQFF
TRBJ1-1 | - | TRBD1 | TRBV4-2 | TGTGCCAGCAGCACCCGGACAGGTGGGAACACTGAAGCTTTCTTT | CASSTRTGGNTEAFF
TRBJ1-1 | - | - | TRBV27 | TGTGCCAGCAGTTTCGGACTCCCCGGGGGCACTGAAGCTTTCTTT | CASSFGLPGGTEAFF